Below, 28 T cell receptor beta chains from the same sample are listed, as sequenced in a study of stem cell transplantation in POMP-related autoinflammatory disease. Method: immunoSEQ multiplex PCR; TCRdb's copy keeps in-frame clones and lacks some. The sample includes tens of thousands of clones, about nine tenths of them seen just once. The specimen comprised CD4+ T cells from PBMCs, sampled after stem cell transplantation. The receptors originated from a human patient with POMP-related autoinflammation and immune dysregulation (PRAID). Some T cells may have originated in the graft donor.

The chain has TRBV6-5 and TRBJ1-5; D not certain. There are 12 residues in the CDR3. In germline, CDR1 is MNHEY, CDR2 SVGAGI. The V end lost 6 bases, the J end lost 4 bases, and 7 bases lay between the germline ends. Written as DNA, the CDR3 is TGTGCCAGCAGGGATCCAAATCAGCCCCAGCATTTT. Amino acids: CASRDPNQPQHF.

The CDR3 loop is CASSQVRDTQYF. As DNA, the CDR3 is TGTGCCAGCAGCCAAGTACGTGATACGCAGTATTTT. The rearrangement links TRBV3-1 (or the pseudogene TRBV3-2) to TRBJ2-3; D not resolved. Germline V gene sequence: CDR1 LGHDT, CDR2 YNNKEL (reference sequence). The CDR3 has 12 residues. Trimming took off 1 base at V and 6 bases at J, with 5 bases between the two ends.

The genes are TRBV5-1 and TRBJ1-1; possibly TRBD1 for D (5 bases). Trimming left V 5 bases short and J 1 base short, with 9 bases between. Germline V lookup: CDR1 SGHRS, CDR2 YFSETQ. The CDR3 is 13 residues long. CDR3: CASRAGTNTEAFF. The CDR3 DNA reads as TGCGCCAGCAGGGCAGGGACGAACACTGAAGCTTTCTTT.

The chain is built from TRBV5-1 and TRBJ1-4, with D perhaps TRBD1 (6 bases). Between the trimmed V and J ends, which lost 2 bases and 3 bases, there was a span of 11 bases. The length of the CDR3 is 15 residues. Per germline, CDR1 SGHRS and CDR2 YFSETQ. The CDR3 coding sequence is TGCGCCAGCAGCTTAGCGAGGGGGGCTAATGAAAAACTGTTTTTT. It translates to CASSLARGANEKLFF.

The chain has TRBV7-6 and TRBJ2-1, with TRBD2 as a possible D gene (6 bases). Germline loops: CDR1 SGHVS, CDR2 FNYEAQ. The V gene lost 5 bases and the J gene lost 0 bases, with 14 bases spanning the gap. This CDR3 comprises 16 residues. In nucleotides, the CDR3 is TGTGCCAGCAGCCCAAGGCGGGGTAGCTCCTACAATGAGCAGTTCTTC. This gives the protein CASSPRRGSSYNEQFF.

Here the CDR3 reads CASSLSLAARGTGELFF. The CDR3 DNA reads TGTGCCAGCAGTTTATCTTTGGCGGCTCGCGGCACCGGGGAGCTGTTTTTT. The chain is built from TRBV27 and TRBJ2-2; unclear D gene. The CDR3 consists of 17 residues. Per germline, CDR1 MNHEY and CDR2 SMNVEV (reference sequence). V was cut by 0 bases and J by 4 bases, with 15 bases left in between.

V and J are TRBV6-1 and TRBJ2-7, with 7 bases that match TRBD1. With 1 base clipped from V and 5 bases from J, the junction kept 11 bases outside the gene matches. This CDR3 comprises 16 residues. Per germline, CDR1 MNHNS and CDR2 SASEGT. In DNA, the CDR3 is TGTGCCAGCAGTGAAGGATTTGTACAGGGGCGCGACGAGCAGTACTTC. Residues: CASSEGFVQGRDEQYF.

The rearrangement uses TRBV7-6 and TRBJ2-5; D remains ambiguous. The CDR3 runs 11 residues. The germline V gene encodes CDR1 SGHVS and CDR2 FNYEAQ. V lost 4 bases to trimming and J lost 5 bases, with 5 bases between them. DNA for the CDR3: TGTGCCAGCAGCTCGAGGGAGACCCAGTACTTC. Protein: CASSSRETQYF.

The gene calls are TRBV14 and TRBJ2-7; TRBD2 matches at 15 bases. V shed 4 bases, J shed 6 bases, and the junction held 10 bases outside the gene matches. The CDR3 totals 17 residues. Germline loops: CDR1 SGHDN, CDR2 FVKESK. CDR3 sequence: CASSLIGLAGGGREQYF. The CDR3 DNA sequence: TGTGCCAGCAGCCTAATAGGACTAGCGGGAGGGGGTCGCGAGCAGTACTTC.

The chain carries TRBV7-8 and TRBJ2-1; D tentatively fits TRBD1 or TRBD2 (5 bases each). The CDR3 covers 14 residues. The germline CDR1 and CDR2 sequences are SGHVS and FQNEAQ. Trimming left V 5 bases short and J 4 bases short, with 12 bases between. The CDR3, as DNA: TGTGCCAGCAGCCCGGGGACGGAGTACAATGAGCAGTTCTTC. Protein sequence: CASSPGTEYNEQFF.

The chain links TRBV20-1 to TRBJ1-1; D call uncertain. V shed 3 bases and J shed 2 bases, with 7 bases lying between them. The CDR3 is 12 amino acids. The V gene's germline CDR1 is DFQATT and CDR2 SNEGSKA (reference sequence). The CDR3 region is CSASEPNTEAFF. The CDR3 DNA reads TGCAGTGCTAGTGAACCAAACACTGAAGCTTTCTTT.

CDR3 DNA: TGTGCCAGCAGCTTTGGGTTCGGGGCGGGCGGGCCCACCGGGGAGCTGTTTTTT. Its translation: CASSFGFGAGGPTGELFF. The chain links TRBV11-2 to TRBJ2-2, with D perhaps being TRBD1 or TRBD2 (5 bases each). The V end was cut by 3 bases, the J end by 4 bases, with 21 bases between. The CDR3 totals 18 residues. Per germline, CDR1 SGHAT and CDR2 FQNNGV.

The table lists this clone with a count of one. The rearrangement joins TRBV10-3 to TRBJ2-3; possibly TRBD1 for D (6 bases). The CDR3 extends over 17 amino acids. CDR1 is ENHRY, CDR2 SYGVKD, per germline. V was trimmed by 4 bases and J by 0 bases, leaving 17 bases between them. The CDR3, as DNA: TGTGCCATCAGTGGAGGGGTTGGTCAGGGGAGCACAGATACGCAGTATTTT. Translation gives CAISGGVGQGSTDTQYF.

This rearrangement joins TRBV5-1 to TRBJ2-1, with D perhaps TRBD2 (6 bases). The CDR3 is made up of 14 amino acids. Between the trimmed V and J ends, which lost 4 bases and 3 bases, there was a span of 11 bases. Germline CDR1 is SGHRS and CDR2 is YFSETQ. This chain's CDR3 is CASSGGLNYNEQFF. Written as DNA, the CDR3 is TGCGCCAGCAGCGGCGGACTAAACTACAATGAGCAGTTCTTC.

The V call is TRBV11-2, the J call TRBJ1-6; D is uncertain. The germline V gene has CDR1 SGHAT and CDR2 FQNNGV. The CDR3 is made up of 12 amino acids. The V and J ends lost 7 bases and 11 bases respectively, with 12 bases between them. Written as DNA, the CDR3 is TGTGCCAGCAACCACCCCTTTGCACCCCTCCACTTT. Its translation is CASNHPFAPLHF.

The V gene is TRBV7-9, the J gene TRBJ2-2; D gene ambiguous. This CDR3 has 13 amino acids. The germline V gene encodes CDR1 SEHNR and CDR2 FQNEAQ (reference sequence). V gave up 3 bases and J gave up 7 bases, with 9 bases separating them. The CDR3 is CASSFGLDGELFF. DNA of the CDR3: TGTGCCAGCAGCTTTGGGCTTGACGGGGAGCTGTTTTTT.

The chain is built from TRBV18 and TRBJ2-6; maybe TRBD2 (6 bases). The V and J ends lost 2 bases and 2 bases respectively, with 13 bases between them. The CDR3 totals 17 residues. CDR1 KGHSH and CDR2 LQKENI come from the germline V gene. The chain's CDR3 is CASSPLAVGTGANVLTF. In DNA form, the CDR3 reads TGTGCCAGCTCACCATTAGCGGTGGGGACTGGGGCCAACGTCCTGACTTTC. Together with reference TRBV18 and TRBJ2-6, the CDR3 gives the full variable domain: NAGVMQNPRHLVRRRGQEARLRCSPMKGHSHVYWYRQLPEEGLKFMVYLQKENIIDESGMPKERFSAEFPKEGPSILRIQQVVRGDSAAYFCASSPLAVGTGANVLTFGAGSRLTVL.

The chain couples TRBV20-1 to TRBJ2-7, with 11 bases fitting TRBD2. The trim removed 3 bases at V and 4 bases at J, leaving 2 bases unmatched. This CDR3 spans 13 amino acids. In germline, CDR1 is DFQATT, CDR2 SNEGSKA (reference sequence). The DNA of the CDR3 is TGCAGTGCTAGTGCTAGCGGGAGGTACGAGCAGTACTTC. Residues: CSASASGRYEQYF.

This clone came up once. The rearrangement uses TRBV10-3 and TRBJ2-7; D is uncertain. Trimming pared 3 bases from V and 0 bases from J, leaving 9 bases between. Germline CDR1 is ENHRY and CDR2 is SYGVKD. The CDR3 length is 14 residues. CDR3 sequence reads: CAISESYSSYEQYF. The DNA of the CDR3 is TGTGCCATCAGTGAATCTTACAGCTCCTACGAGCAGTACTTC.

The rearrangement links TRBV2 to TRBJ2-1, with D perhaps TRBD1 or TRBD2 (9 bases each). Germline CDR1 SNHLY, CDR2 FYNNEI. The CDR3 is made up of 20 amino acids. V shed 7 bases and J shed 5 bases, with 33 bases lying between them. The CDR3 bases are TGTGCCAGCAAAACAGGGGGCGCGGCCCTTAGCGGGAGCGGTCACAATGAGCAGTTCTTC. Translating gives CASKTGGAALSGSGHNEQFF.

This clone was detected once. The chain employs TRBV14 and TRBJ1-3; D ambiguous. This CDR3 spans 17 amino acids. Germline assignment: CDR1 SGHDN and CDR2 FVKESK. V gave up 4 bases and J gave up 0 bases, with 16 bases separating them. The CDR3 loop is CASSPQAGFVSGNTIYF. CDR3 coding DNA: TGTGCCAGCAGCCCGCAGGCCGGATTCGTCTCTGGAAACACCATATATTTT.

CDR3 loop: CASSLDGSRETQYF. In DNA form, the CDR3 reads TGCGCCAGCAGCTTGGACGGATCAAGGGAGACCCAGTACTTC. The J gene is TRBJ2-5, the V gene TRBV5-1; D not certain. V was cut by 0 bases and J by 5 bases, with 11 bases left in between. The germline V gene encodes CDR1 SGHRS and CDR2 YFSETQ. This CDR3 comprises 14 residues.

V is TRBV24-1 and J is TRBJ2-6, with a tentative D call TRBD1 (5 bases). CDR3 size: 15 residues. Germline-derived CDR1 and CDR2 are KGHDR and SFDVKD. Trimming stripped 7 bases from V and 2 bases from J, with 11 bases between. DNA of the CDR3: TGTGCCACCAGGCCCAGGGCCACTGGGGCCAACGTCCTGACTTTC. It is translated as CATRPRATGANVLTF.

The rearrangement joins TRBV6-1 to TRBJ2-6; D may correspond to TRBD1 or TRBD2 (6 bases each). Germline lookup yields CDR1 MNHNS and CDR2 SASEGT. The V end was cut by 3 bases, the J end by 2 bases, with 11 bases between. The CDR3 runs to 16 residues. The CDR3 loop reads CASSDPGGAGANVLTF. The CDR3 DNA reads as TGTGCCAGCAGTGATCCCGGGGGCGCTGGGGCCAACGTCCTGACTTTC.

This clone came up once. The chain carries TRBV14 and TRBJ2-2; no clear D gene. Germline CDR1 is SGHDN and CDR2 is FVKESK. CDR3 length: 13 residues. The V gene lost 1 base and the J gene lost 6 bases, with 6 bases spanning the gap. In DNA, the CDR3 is TGTGCCAGCAGCCAAGTTCGGGCCGGGGAGCTGTTTTTT. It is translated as CASSQVRAGELFF.

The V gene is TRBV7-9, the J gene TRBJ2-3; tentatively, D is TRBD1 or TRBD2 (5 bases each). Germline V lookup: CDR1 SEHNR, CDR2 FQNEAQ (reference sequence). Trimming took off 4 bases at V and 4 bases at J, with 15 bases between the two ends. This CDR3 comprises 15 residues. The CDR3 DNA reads TGTGCCAGCAGCTGGGACGGCGTCACCTCAGATACGCAGTATTTT. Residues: CASSWDGVTSDTQYF.

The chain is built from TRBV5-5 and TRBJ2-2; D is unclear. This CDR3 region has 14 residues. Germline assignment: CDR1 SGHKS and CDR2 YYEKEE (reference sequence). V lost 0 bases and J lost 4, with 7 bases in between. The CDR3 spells CASSLEGITGELFF. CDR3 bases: TGTGCCAGCAGCTTGGAAGGAATCACCGGGGAGCTGTTTTTT.

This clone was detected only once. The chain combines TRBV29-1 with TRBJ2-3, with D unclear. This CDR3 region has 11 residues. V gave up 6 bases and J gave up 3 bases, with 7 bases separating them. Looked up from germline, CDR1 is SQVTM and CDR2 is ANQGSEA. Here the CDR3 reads CSVTSTDTQYF. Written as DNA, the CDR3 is TGCAGCGTGACATCTACAGATACGCAGTATTTT.